A selection of T cell receptor beta chains follows, all from one sample in a study of T cell responses to AZD1222 COVID-19 vaccine. Using immunoSEQ multiplex PCR, the repertoire was profiled, and TCRdb retains in-frame clones only, with some absent. The sample yields about 120,000 clones, roughly nine tenths seen once. The starting material was peripheral blood, obtained 28 days after the second AZD1222 dose. Receptors originate from an adult who received the AZD1222 COVID-19 vaccine. The CDR3 runs from the conserved cysteine through the conserved F or W. D genes are given only for firm matches. Clone size is shown for a subset of rows, as once, few, many or a class of expanded clone.

>TRBV12-3/TRBV12-4|TRBJ1-5|-|-
CASSFGTRRPQHF
TGTGCCAGCAGTTTTGGCACCAGGAGGCCCCAGCATTTT
>TRBV11-2|TRBJ2-2|once|TRBD2
CASSLGAGELFF
TGTGCCAGCAGCTTAGGAGCGGGAGAGCTGTTTTTT
>TRBV7-2|TRBJ2-7|-|TRBD2
CASSLVGTSGLDSYEQYF
TGTGCCAGCAGCTTAGTCGGGACTAGCGGGCTAGACTCCTACGAGCAGTACTTC
>TRBV19|TRBJ1-5|-|-
CATTPQGSLNQPQHF
TGTGCCACTACCCCACAGGGATCCCTCAATCAGCCCCAGCATTTT
>TRBV29-1|TRBJ2-1|-|TRBD1
CSVEEGTGYNEQFF
TGCAGCGTTGAAGAGGGGACAGGGTATAATGAGCAGTTCTTC
>TRBV7-6|TRBJ1-2|-|TRBD1
CASSYGTAYGYTF
TGTGCCAGCAGTTACGGGACAGCCTATGGCTACACCTTC
>TRBV5-5|TRBJ1-2|-|TRBD1
CASSGTGTEGYGYTF
TGTGCCAGCAGCGGAACCGGGACAGAGGGCTATGGCTACACCTTC
>TRBV28|TRBJ1-1|once|-
CASSLAGVNTEAFF
TGTGCCAGCAGTTTAGCAGGGGTAAACACTGAAGCTTTCTTT
>TRBV25-1|TRBJ1-3|-|-
CASIDSLSGNTIYF
TGTGCCAGCATCGACAGTCTGAGTGGAAACACCATATATTTT
>TRBV18|TRBJ2-3|-|-
CASSWGLGRPDTQYF
TGTGCCAGCTCATGGGGACTTGGACGTCCAGATACGCAGTATTTT
>TRBV4-2|TRBJ2-1|-|-
CASSHEVNEQFF
TGTGCCAGCAGCCACGAAGTCAATGAGCAGTTCTTC
>TRBV28|TRBJ1-5|once|-
CASSYNSNQPQHF
TGTGCCAGCAGCTACAATAGCAATCAGCCCCAGCATTTT
>TRBV6-5|TRBJ1-1|-|-
CASFLQGRTEAFF
TGTGCCAGTTTCTTACAGGGTCGAACTGAAGCTTTCTTT
>TRBV10-2|TRBJ2-7|many|-
CASSEVLYEQYF
TGCGCCAGCAGTGAAGTTCTTTACGAGCAGTACTTC
>TRBV5-1|TRBJ2-1|-|-
CASSSEGGLYNEQFF
TGCGCCAGCAGCTCAGAAGGCGGACTATACAATGAGCAGTTCTTC
>TRBV5-1|TRBJ1-6|-|TRBD1
CASSADRDSPLHF
TGCGCCAGCTCCGCGGACAGGGATTCACCCCTCCACTTT
>TRBV6-6|TRBJ1-4|once|-
CASSYPGPGGEKLFF
TGTGCCAGCAGTTACCCGGGACCGGGGGGTGAAAAACTGTTTTTT
>TRBV7-2|TRBJ1-5|-|-
CASSLAGPQPQHF
TGTGCCAGCAGCTTAGCAGGTCCCCAGCCCCAGCATTTT